Listed below are T cell receptor beta chains from one sample, sequenced in a study of immune heterogeneity within non-small cell lung tumors. TCRdb re-derived calls from the multiplex PCR reads in MiXCR, one entry per CDR3 protein. The sample lists roughly 4,500 distinct CDR3 sequences, around 23% occurring once. Source material: lung tumor tissue. Source of these receptors: a man in his 60s with non-small cell lung cancer. Both conserved end residues are part of each CDR3.

TRBV5-1	TRBJ2-7	CASSRDAYEQYF
TRBV6-4	TRBJ2-3	CASSPASGSFPDTQYF
TRBV6-1	TRBJ1-3	CASRDGYTIYF
TRBV27	TRBJ2-2	CASSWYGPEGTGELFF
TRBV2	-	CASGDGLLYSYNEQYF
TRBV9	TRBJ2-5	CASSASTIPQETQYF
TRBV20-1	TRBJ2-1	CSARDLLAGDNGQFF
TRBV4-1	TRBJ2-5	CASSLGQGHETQYF
TRBV20-1	TRBJ1-5	CSASAENQPQHF
TRBV2	TRBJ2-7	CASSSGVNSYEQYF
TRBV6-2/TRBV6-3	TRBJ2-7	CAIWTPESEQYF
TRBV7-2	TRBJ2-2	CASSLAWTGELFF
TRBV7-6	TRBJ2-7	CASSLKGEGYEQYF
TRBV27	TRBJ2-2	CASSRPPPGQGSEHRGAVF
TRBV3-1	TRBJ2-7	CASSQKGQSYEQYF
TRBV6-1	TRBJ2-7	CASSENAGDSYEQYF
TRBV2	TRBJ2-5	CASSESRNQETQYF
TRBV3-1	TRBJ2-7	CASSPGTTYEQYF
TRBV18	TRBJ1-3	CASSPRADSGNTIYF
TRBV24-1	TRBJ1-2	CATSDWTETYGYTF
TRBV9	TRBJ1-4	CASSVSTGAEEKLFF
TRBV5-1	TRBJ2-7	CASSLWGQGNHEQYF
TRBV6-1	TRBJ2-7	CASSEAAGLARKEQYF
TRBV11-2	TRBJ2-3	CASSLGADTQYF
TRBV11-2	TRBJ2-1	CASSFGSRGLSDNEQFF
TRBV6-2/TRBV6-3	TRBJ2-2	CASSSNLAGGSAGELFF
TRBV2	TRBJ1-2	CASSGGGPNYGYTF
TRBV5-1	TRBJ1-4	CASSRNSWATNEKLFF
TRBV19	TRBJ1-2	CASSQTDRFRLGYTF
TRBV28	TRBJ1-6	CASSLSVPTLNSPLHF
TRBV7-9	TRBJ2-3	CASSPKGGRGISTDTQYF
TRBV6-1	TRBJ1-3	CASSEQGRAGSTIYF
TRBV6-2/TRBV6-3	TRBJ2-7	CASMAGGTYEQYF
TRBV28	TRBJ1-5	CASSYQVLVGSNQPQHF
TRBV14	TRBJ1-5	CVSKAKYRNQPQHF
TRBV5-1	TRBJ1-2	CASRPDRFGPNYGYTF
TRBV28	TRBJ1-1	CASSTGGDRHGTEAFF
TRBV15	TRBJ1-4	CATSRGSENEKLFF
TRBV19	TRBJ1-4	CASSMDHEKLFF
TRBV7-9	TRBJ2-7	CASSLVEYEQYF
TRBV4-3	TRBJ1-1	CASSQEGGRDTEAFF
TRBV10-3	TRBJ2-1	CAIGERTSGKNEQFF
TRBV7-9	TRBJ2-2	CASSLGLGFTGELFF
TRBV6-1	TRBJ2-3	CASSEQTSYSTDTQYF
TRBV5-1	TRBJ1-1	CASSGGGVPEAFF